A selection of T cell receptor beta chains follows, all from one sample in a study of cytomegalovirus exposure and HLA in healthy donors. Sequencing was performed with immunoSEQ multiplex PCR; in TCRdb, only in-frame clones are kept and a portion is missing. This table has 150,000 to 180,000 clones, around 84% appearing once. The sequenced sample consisted of PBMCs. These receptors were collected from a human donor in good health. Each CDR3 is given with its conserved first and last residue. Fields, in order: D gene, J gene, V gene, clone size, CDR3 DNA, CDR3 protein. The D gene is left open where the match is weak. Expanded clones are given a class, and other clones once, few, many or no size at all.

D: .
J: TRBJ1-2
V: TRBV5-1
size: .
DNA: TGCGCCAGCAGCTCCCGTGTCCGGGGATCCCAGGACTATGGCTACACCTTC
CDR3: CASSSRVRGSQDYGYTF

D: TRBD1
J: TRBJ2-7
V: TRBV11-1
size: .
DNA: TGTGCCAGCAGCTTAGATAAAGGGACAGGCGCCTACGAGCAGTACTTC
CDR3: CASSLDKGTGAYEQYF

D: TRBD2
J: TRBJ2-1
V: TRBV7-9
size: .
DNA: TGTGCCAGCAGCTTAGAGGGACTAGCGGCCTGGGGGGAGCAGTTCTTC
CDR3: CASSLEGLAAWGEQFF

D: .
J: TRBJ2-3
V: TRBV11-2
size: .
DNA: TGTGCCAGCAGCTTAGTATCTTTAGCGGGCACAGATACGCAGTATTTT
CDR3: CASSLVSLAGTDTQYF

D: .
J: TRBJ1-5
V: TRBV28
size: .
DNA: TGTGCCAGCACCAACCCCAGGGGGCCCCAGCATTTT
CDR3: CASTNPRGPQHF

D: .
J: TRBJ1-1
V: TRBV4-1
size: once
DNA: TGCGCCAGCAGCCCAGCTGGGGGGGACGCTCTAAAAGCTTTCTTT
CDR3: CASSPAGGDALKAFF

D: .
J: TRBJ2-5
V: TRBV9
size: .
DNA: TGTGCCAGCAGCCCCCGGGATCGCCAAGAGACCCAGTACTTC
CDR3: CASSPRDRQETQYF

D: TRBD2
J: TRBJ2-3
V: TRBV29-1
size: .
DNA: TGCAGCGTTGGGGAGCGGGAGGAAACAGATACGCAGTATTTT
CDR3: CSVGEREETDTQYF

D: TRBD1
J: TRBJ2-7
V: TRBV7-9
size: once
DNA: TGTGCCAGCAGCAATAGACAGGGTGGGACCGAGCAGTACTTC
CDR3: CASSNRQGGTEQYF

D: .
J: TRBJ1-5
V: TRBV18
size: .
DNA: TGTGCCAGCTCACCAAGCCCGAGGGTAGGCAATCAGCCCCAGCATTTT
CDR3: CASSPSPRVGNQPQHF

D: .
J: TRBJ2-3
V: TRBV5-1
size: .
DNA: TGCGCCAGCAGCTTGGCGGGGGACGTGGCAGATACGCAGTATTTT
CDR3: CASSLAGDVADTQYF

D: .
J: TRBJ1-2
V: TRBV30
size: few
DNA: TGTGCCTCGGGGGGGCTAGTCGACTACACCTTC
CDR3: CASGGLVDYTF

D: .
J: TRBJ1-1
V: TRBV7-9
size: .
DNA: TGTGCCAGCAGACCTTCAGAGAACACTGAAGCTTTCTTT
CDR3: CASRPSENTEAFF

D: TRBD1
J: TRBJ2-7
V: TRBV29-1
size: once
DNA: TGCAGCGTTGAAGATTTCGGGACAGGACGGGACGAGCAGTACTTC
CDR3: CSVEDFGTGRDEQYF

D: TRBD1
J: TRBJ2-2
V: TRBV6-1
size: .
DNA: TGTGCCAGCAGCCCGGGACAGGGGGCTGGCGGGGAGCTGTTTTTT
CDR3: CASSPGQGAGGELFF

D: .
J: TRBJ1-1
V: TRBV20-1
size: .
DNA: TGCAGTGCTTCCCGGGGGTTGGATGCTTTCTTT
CDR3: CSASRGLDAFF

D: TRBD2
J: TRBJ2-1
V: TRBV30
size: .
DNA: TGTGCCTGGAGGGGAACGGGACTAGCGTACAATGAGCAGTTCTTC
CDR3: CAWRGTGLAYNEQFF

D: TRBD1
J: TRBJ2-1
V: TRBV6-5
size: .
DNA: TGTGCCAGCAGTTACTACAGGGGCAATGAGCAGTTCTTC
CDR3: CASSYYRGNEQFF

D: .
J: TRBJ2-1
V: TRBV29-1
size: .
DNA: TGCAGCGTTGAAGCGAAGGAGTTCAGCTCCTACAATGAGCAGTTCTTC
CDR3: CSVEAKEFSSYNEQFF

D: .
J: TRBJ2-1
V: TRBV7-2
size: .
DNA: TGTGCCAGCAGCTTAGGACTCAACAATGAGCAGTTCTTC
CDR3: CASSLGLNNEQFF

D: TRBD2
J: TRBJ2-1
V: TRBV5-1
size: once
DNA: TGCGCCAGCAGCAATCTAGCGGGAGCGTACAATGAGCAGTTCTTC
CDR3: CASSNLAGAYNEQFF

D: .
J: TRBJ2-5
V: TRBV4-1
size: .
DNA: TGCGCCAGCAGCCAATTCGGGACTGCCTCGGAGACCCAGTACTTC
CDR3: CASSQFGTASETQYF

D: .
J: TRBJ1-1
V: TRBV30
size: .
DNA: TGTGCCTGGAGTTCAGGGATGAACACTGAAGCTTTCTTT
CDR3: CAWSSGMNTEAFF

D: TRBD2
J: TRBJ2-1
V: TRBV7-7
size: .
DNA: TGTGCCAGCAGCTTAGGAGGGAGGGCCGGGGAGCAGTTCTTC
CDR3: CASSLGGRAGEQFF

D: .
J: TRBJ1-3
V: TRBV5-4
size: .
DNA: TGTGCCAGCAGCTTGGGTACAGGTTCCGGAAACACCATATATTTT
CDR3: CASSLGTGSGNTIYF

D: TRBD1
J: TRBJ2-7
V: TRBV7-9
size: .
DNA: TGTGCCAGCAGCTCAACGGGACAGGGGGGCTACGAGCAGTACTTC
CDR3: CASSSTGQGGYEQYF

D: .
J: TRBJ2-7
V: TRBV14
size: once
DNA: TGTGCCAGCAGCCAAACGAGGGTCCAGCAGTACTTC
CDR3: CASSQTRVQQYF

D: .
J: TRBJ2-5
V: TRBV11-1
size: .
DNA: TGTGCCAGCAGCTTAGGGCTGCAAGAGACCCAGTACTTC
CDR3: CASSLGLQETQYF

D: TRBD2
J: TRBJ2-1
V: TRBV7-2
size: .
DNA: TGTGCCAGCAGCCGGGGGACTAGCTACAATGAGCAGTTCTTC
CDR3: CASSRGTSYNEQFF

D: TRBD2
J: TRBJ2-5
V: TRBV5-1
size: .
DNA: TGCGCCAGCAGCTTGCCCACTAGCGGGACGACGAGGGGAGAGACCCAGTACTTC
CDR3: CASSLPTSGTTRGETQYF

D: TRBD1
J: TRBJ2-2
V: TRBV11-3
size: .
DNA: TGTGCCAGCAGCTTAGCGGGACAGGGAGGGGAGCTGTTTTTT
CDR3: CASSLAGQGGELFF

D: TRBD2
J: TRBJ2-3
V: TRBV9
size: .
DNA: TGTGCCAGCAGCGATCGCCCCGGGACTAGATCGCAGTATTTT
CDR3: CASSDRPGTRSQYF

D: TRBD1
J: TRBJ1-1
V: TRBV30
size: .
DNA: TGTGCCTGGAGTGGAGGGACAGTCGGGAACACTGAAGCTTTCTTT
CDR3: CAWSGGTVGNTEAFF

D: TRBD2
J: TRBJ2-1
V: TRBV4-2
size: .
DNA: TGTGCCAGCAGCCAAGTTTGGACTAGCGGCACCAATGAGCAGTTCTTC
CDR3: CASSQVWTSGTNEQFF

D: .
J: TRBJ1-1
V: TRBV11-2
size: .
DNA: TGTGCCAGCAGCTTACGAGGGTCGGCTTTCTTT
CDR3: CASSLRGSAFF

D: .
J: TRBJ1-1
V: TRBV6-5
size: .
DNA: TGTGCCAGCAGACAAGGGTTAGGGGTTCCTGAAGCTTTCTTT
CDR3: CASRQGLGVPEAFF

D: .
J: TRBJ2-7
V: TRBV28
size: .
DNA: TGTGCCAGCAGTTTACTCCAGAACGACGAGCAGTACTTC
CDR3: CASSLLQNDEQYF

D: TRBD2
J: TRBJ2-7
V: TRBV6-1
size: .
DNA: TGTGCCACTGGGGCGGGAGAGTCCTACGAGCAGTACTTC
CDR3: CATGAGESYEQYF

D: .
J: TRBJ1-1
V: TRBV7-9
size: few
DNA: TGTGCCAGCAGCCCCCCGACAGCAATGAACACTGAAGCTTTCTTT
CDR3: CASSPPTAMNTEAFF

D: TRBD2
J: TRBJ2-5
V: TRBV4-2
size: .
DNA: TGTGCCAGCAGCCAAGAGAGAGCGGGAGGGCCGGGAGAGACCCAGTACTTC
CDR3: CASSQERAGGPGETQYF

D: TRBD1
J: TRBJ1-1
V: TRBV6-6
size: .
DNA: TGTGCCAGCAGTTACGGGACAGGAGTCGCTGAAGCTTTCTTT
CDR3: CASSYGTGVAEAFF

D: .
J: TRBJ2-3
V: TRBV11-1
size: .
DNA: TGTGCCAGCAGCGCTCGACAGTTCCCCACAGATACGCAGTATTTT
CDR3: CASSARQFPTDTQYF

D: TRBD2
J: TRBJ2-1
V: TRBV7-6
size: .
DNA: TGTGCCAGCAGCAAACGACTAGCGGGGGACAGGGCCAATGAGCAGTTCTTC
CDR3: CASSKRLAGDRANEQFF

D: TRBD1
J: TRBJ2-1
V: TRBV11-2
size: .
DNA: TGTGCCAGCAGCTTAGCGACAGGGTCGGATGAGCAGTTCTTC
CDR3: CASSLATGSDEQFF

D: .
J: TRBJ2-3
V: TRBV28
size: .
DNA: TGTGCCAGCAGCACGACTAGCACAGATACGCAGTATTTT
CDR3: CASSTTSTDTQYF

D: .
J: TRBJ1-1
V: TRBV18
size: .
DNA: TGTGCCAGCTCACCCCTACCAGGGGACACTGAAGCTTTCTTT
CDR3: CASSPLPGDTEAFF

D: .
J: TRBJ2-3
V: TRBV25-1
size: once
DNA: TGTGCCAGCAGTGAAGAAAATTGGAGCAGCACAGATACGCAGTATTTT
CDR3: CASSEENWSSTDTQYF

D: TRBD2
J: TRBJ2-7
V: TRBV5-5
size: .
DNA: TGTGCCAGCAGCTTGGAGGGACTAGCGGGAGTATGGGGGAGGGAGCAGTACTTC
CDR3: CASSLEGLAGVWGREQYF

D: .
J: TRBJ2-5
V: TRBV25-1
size: .
DNA: TGTGCCAGCAGTGACCCGAAGCCGGAGCTAATGGAGACCCAGTACTTC
CDR3: CASSDPKPELMETQYF

D: .
J: TRBJ2-2
V: TRBV2
size: .
DNA: TGTGCCAGCGATAATTGGAGGAGCACCGGGGAGCTGTTTTTT
CDR3: CASDNWRSTGELFF

D: .
J: TRBJ1-5
V: TRBV5-1
size: .
DNA: TGCGCCAGCAGCTTGGAAGGGCAGCCCGGGGAGCCCCAGCATTTT
CDR3: CASSLEGQPGEPQHF